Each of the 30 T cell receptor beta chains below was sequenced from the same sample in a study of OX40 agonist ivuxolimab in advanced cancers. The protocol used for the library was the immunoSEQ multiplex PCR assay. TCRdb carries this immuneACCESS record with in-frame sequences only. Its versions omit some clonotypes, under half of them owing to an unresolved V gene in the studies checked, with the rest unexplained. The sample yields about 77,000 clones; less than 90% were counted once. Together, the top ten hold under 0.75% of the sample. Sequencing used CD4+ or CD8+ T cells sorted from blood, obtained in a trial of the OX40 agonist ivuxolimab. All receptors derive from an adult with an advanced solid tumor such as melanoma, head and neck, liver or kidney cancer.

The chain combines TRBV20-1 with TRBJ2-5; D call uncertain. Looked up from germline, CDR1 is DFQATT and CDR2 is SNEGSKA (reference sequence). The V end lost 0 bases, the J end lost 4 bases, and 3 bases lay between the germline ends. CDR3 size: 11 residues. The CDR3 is CSARDLETQYF. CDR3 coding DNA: TGCAGTGCTAGAGATCTAGAGACCCAGTACTTC.

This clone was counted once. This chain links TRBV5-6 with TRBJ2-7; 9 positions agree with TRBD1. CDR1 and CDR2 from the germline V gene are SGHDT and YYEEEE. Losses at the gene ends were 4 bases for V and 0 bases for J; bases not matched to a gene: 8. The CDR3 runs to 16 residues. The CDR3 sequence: CASSILTGGRSYEQYF. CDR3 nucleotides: TGTGCCAGCAGCATACTTACAGGGGGCCGCTCCTACGAGCAGTACTTC.

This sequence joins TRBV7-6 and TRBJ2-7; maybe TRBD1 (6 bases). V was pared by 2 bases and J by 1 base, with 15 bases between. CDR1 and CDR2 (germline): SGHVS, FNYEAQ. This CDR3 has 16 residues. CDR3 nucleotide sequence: TGTGCCAGCAGCTTAACGGGGACACGAGGGTCCTACGAGCAGTACTTC. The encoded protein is CASSLTGTRGSYEQYF.

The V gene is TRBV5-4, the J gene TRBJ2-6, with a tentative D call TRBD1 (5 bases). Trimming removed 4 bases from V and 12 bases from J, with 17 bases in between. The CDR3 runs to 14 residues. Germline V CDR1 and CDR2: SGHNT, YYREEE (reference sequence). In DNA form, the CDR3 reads TGTGCCAGCAGCCTCCGTACAGGTGGTTCCGTCCTGACTTTC. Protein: CASSLRTGGSVLTF.

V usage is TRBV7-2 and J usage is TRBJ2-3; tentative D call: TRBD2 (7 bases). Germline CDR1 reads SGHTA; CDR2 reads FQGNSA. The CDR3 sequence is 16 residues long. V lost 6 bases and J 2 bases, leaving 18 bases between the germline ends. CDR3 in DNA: TGTGCCAGCAGGGAACTCGCGGGGGCCCCCACAGATACGCAGTATTTT. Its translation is CASRELAGAPTDTQYF.

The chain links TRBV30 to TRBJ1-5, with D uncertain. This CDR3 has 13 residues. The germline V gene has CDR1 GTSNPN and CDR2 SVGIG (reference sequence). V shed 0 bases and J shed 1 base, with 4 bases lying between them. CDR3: CAWSVESNQPQHF. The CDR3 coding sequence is TGTGCCTGGAGTGTGGAAAGCAATCAGCCCCAGCATTTT.

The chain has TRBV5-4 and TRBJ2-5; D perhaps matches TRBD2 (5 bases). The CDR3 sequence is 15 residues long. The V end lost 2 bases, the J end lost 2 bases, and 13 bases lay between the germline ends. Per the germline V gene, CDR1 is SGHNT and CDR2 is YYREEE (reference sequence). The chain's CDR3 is CASSFSGSPQETQYF. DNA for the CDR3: TGTGCCAGCAGCTTTTCGGGGTCACCGCAAGAGACCCAGTACTTC.

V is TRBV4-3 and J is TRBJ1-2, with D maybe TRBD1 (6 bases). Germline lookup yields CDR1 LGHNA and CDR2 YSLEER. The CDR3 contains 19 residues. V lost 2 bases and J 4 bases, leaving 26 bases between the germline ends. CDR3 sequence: CASSQTPPGTHGNFYGYTF. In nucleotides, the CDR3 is TGCGCCAGCAGCCAAACTCCCCCCGGGACACACGGCAACTTCTATGGCTACACCTTC.

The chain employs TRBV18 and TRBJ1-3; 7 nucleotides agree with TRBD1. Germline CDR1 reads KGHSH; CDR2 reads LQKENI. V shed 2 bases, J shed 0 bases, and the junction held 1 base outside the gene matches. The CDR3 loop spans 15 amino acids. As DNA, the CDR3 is TGTGCCAGCTCACCAGGACAGGCCTCTGGAAACACCATATATTTT. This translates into CASSPGQASGNTIYF. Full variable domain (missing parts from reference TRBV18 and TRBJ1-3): NAGVMQNPRHLVRRRGQEARLRCSPMKGHSHVYWYRQLPEEGLKFMVYLQKENIIDESGMPKERFSAEFPKEGPSILRIQQVVRGDSAAYFCASSPGQASGNTIYFGEGSWLTVV.

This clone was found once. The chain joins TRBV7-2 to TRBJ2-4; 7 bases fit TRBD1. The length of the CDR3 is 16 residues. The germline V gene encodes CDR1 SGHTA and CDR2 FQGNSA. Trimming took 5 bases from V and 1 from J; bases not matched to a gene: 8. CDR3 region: CASSQSTGNAKNIQYF. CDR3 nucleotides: TGTGCCAGCAGCCAATCGACAGGGAACGCCAAAAACATTCAGTACTTC.

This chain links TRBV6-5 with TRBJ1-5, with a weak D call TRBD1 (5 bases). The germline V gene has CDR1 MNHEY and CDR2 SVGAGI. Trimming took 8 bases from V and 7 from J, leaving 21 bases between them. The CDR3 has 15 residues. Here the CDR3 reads CASGVGPPGKQPQHF. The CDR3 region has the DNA TGTGCCAGCGGGGTGGGGCCTCCGGGTAAGCAGCCCCAGCATTTT.

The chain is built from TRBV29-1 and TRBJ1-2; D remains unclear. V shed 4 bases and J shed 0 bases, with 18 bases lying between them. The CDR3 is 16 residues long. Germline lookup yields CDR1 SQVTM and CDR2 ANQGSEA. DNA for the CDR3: TGCAGCGTTGGGAACCCGGGTGGAGGAACTAACTATGGCTACACCTTC. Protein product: CSVGNPGGGTNYGYTF.

CDR3 sequence reads: CASSFTSGLDTQYF. CDR3 in DNA: TGTGCCAGCAGCTTTACTAGCGGGTTGGATACGCAGTATTTT. This rearrangement joins TRBV11-2 to TRBJ2-3, with 9 bases matching TRBD2. The CDR3 is 14 residues long. V gave up 3 bases and J gave up 6 bases; unmatched junction bases: 4. In germline, CDR1 is SGHAT, CDR2 FQNNGV. The complete variable domain, with remaining parts taken from reference TRBV11-2 and TRBJ2-3, reads EAGVAQSPRYKIIEKRQSVAFWCNPISGHATLYWYQQILGQGPKLLIQFQNNGVVDDSQLPKDRFSAERLKGVDSTLKIQPAKLEDSAVYLCASSFTSGLDTQYFGPGTRLTVL.

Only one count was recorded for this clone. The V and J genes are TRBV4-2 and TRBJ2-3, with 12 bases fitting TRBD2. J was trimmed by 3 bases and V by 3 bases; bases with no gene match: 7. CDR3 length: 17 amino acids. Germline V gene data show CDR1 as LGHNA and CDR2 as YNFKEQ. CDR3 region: CASSQLGTSGGTDTQYF. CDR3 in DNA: TGTGCCAGCAGCCAGTTGGGTACTAGCGGGGGGACAGATACGCAGTATTTT.

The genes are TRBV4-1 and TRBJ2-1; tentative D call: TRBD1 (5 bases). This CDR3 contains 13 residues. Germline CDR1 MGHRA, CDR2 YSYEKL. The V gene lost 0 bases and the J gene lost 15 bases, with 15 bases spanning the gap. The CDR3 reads CASSQDLSGLWFF. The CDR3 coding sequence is TGCGCCAGCAGCCAAGATCTTTCAGGGTTGTGGTTCTTC.

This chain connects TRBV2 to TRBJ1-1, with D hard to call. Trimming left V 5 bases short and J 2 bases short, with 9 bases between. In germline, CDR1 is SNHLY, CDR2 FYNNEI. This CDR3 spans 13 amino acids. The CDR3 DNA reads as TGTGCCAGCAGTTCGAGACAAAACACTGAAGCTTTCTTT. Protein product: CASSSRQNTEAFF. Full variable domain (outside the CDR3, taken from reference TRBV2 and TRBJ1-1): EPEVTQTPSHQVTQMGQEVILRCVPISNHLYFYWYRQILGQKVEFLVSFYNNEISEKSEIFDDQFSVERPDGSNFTLKIRSTKLEDSAMYFCASSSRQNTEAFFGQGTRLTVV.

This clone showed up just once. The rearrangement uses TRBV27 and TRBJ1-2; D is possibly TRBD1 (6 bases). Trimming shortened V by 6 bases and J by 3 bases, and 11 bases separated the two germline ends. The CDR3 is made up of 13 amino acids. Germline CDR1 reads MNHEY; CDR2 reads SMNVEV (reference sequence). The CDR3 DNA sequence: TGTGCCAGCAGGGGCCGGACAGACTATGGCTACACCTTC. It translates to CASRGRTDYGYTF.

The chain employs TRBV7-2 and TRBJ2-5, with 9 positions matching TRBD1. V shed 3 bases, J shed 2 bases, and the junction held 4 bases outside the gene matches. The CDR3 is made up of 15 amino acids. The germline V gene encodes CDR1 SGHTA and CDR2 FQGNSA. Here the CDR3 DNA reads TGTGCCAGCAGCTTTGCAGGACAGGGGCAAGAGACCCAGTACTTC. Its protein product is CASSFAGQGQETQYF.

CDR3 residues: CASSLEDAGGSYGYTF. In nucleotides, the CDR3 is TGTGCCAGCAGCTTGGAAGATGCAGGGGGTAGCTATGGCTACACCTTC. The V gene is TRBV5-6, the J gene TRBJ1-2, with 7 nucleotides matching TRBD1. Germline loops: CDR1 SGHDT, CDR2 YYEEEE. The CDR3 spans 16 residues. Trimming took 0 bases from V and 4 from J; bases not matched to a gene: 9.

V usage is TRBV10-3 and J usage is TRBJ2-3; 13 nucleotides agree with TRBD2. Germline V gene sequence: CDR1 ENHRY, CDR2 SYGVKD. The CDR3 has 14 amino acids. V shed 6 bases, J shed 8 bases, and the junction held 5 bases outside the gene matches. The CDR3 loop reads CAISGGLAGITQYF. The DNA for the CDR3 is TGTGCCATCAGCGGGGGACTAGCGGGAATTACGCAGTATTTT.

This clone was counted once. The CDR3 here is CASGQGVNTEAFF. In DNA, the CDR3 is TGCGCCAGCGGACAGGGGGTGAACACTGAAGCTTTCTTT. The chain couples TRBV5-1 to TRBJ1-1, with TRBD1 matching over 10 bases. Germline V CDR1 and CDR2: SGHRS, YFSETQ. CDR3 length: 13 amino acids. J lost 0 bases, V lost 7 bases, and 0 bases had no gene match.

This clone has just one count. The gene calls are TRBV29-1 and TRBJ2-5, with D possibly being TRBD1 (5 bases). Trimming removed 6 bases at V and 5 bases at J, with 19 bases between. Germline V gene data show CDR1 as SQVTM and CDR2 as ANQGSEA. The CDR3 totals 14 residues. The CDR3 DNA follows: TGCAGCGTCAGGCCAGGGCTCTTATCGGAGACCCAGTACTTC. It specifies CSVRPGLLSETQYF.

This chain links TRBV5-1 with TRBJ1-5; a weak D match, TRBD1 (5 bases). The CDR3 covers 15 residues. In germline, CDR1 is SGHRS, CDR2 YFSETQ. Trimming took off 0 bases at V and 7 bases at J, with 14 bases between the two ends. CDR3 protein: CASSLVGGRGQPQHF. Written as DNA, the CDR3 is TGCGCCAGCAGCTTGGTGGGGGGAAGAGGCCAGCCCCAGCATTTT. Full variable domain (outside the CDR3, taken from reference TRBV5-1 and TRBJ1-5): KAGVTQTPRYLIKTRGQQVTLSCSPISGHRSVSWYQQTPGQGLQFLFEYFSETQRNKGNFPGRFSGRQFSNSRSEMNVSTLELGDSALYLCASSLVGGRGQPQHFGDGTRLSIL.

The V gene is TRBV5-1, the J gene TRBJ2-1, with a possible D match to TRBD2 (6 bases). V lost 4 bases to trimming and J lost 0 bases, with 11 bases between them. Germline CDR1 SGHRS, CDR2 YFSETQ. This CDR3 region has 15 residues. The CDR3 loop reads CASSRGGSSYNEQFF. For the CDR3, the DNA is TGCGCCAGCAGCCGTGGGGGGAGCTCCTACAATGAGCAGTTCTTC.

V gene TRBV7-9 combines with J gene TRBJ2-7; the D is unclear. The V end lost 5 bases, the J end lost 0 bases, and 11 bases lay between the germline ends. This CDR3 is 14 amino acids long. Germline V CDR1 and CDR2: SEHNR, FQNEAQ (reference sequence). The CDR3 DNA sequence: TGTGCCAGCAGCCTCTCGGAGAGCTCCTACGAGCAGTACTTC. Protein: CASSLSESSYEQYF.

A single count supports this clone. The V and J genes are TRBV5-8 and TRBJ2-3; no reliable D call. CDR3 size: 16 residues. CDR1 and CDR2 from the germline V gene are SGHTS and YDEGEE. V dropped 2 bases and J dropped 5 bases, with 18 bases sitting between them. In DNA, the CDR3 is TGTGCCAGCAGCTTTCCGTTACATGATAGTGGAGATACGCAGTATTTT. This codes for CASSFPLHDSGDTQYF. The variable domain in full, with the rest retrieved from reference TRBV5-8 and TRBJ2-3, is EAGVTQSPTHLIKTRGQQATLRCSPISGHTSVYWYQQALGLGLQFLLWYDEGEERNRGNFPPRFSGRQFPNYSSELNVNALELEDSALYLCASSFPLHDSGDTQYFGPGTRLTVL.

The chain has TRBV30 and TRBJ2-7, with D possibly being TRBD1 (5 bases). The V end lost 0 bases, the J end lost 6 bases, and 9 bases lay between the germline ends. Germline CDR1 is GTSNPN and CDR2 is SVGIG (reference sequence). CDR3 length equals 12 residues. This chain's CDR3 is CAWSVPGPEQYF. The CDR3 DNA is TGTGCCTGGAGTGTCCCAGGGCCCGAGCAGTACTTC.

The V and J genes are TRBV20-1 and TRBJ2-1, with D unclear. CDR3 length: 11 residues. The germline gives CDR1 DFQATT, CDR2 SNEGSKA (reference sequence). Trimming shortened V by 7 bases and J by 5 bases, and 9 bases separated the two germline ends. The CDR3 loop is CSGRVDNEQFF. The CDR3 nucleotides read TGCAGTGGGAGAGTAGACAATGAGCAGTTCTTC.

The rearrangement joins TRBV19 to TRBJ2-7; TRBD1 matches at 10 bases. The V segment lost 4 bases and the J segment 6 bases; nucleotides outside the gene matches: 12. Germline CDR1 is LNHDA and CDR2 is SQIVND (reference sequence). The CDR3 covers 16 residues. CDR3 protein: CASSNSRGQGIGEQYF. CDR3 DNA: TGTGCCAGTAGTAACTCCCGGGGACAGGGGATAGGCGAGCAGTACTTC. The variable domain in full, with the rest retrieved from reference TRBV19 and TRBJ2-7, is DGGITQSPKYLFRKEGQNVTLSCEQNLNHDAMYWYRQDPGQGLRLIYYSQIVNDFQKGDIAEGYSVSREKKESFPLTVTSAQKNPTAFYLCASSNSRGQGIGEQYFGPGTRLTVT.

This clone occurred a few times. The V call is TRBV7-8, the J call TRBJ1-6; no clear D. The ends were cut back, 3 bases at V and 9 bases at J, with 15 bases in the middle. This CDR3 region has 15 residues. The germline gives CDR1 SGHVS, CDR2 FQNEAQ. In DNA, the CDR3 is TGTGCCAGCAGCTTGGGCCAGAGGAGGGTTTCACCCCTCCACTTT. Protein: CASSLGQRRVSPLHF.